One and the same sample provided the 32 T cell receptor beta chains below, sequenced in a study of blood T cell repertoires in COVID-19. The table came from immunoSEQ multiplex PCR; TCRdb's copy has only in-frame clones and leaves some out. The top ten clones hold around 12% of a sample with about 190,000 clones, around 79% of them seen once. Sequencing input: peripheral blood. These receptors originate from a woman between 45 and 60 years old with acute or convalescent COVID-19.

The V gene is TRBV18, the J gene TRBJ2-1; tentative D call: TRBD2 (6 bases). Between the trimmed V and J ends, which lost 0 bases and 1 base, there was a span of 13 bases. The CDR3 is 17 amino acids. The germline CDR1 and CDR2 sequences are KGHSH and LQKENI. CDR3 nucleotide sequence: TGTGCCAGCTCACCACCGGTTACTAGCTCATCCTACAATGAGCAGTTCTTC. Translation: CASSPPVTSSSYNEQFF.

The genes are TRBV27 and TRBJ1-1; TRBD1 might be the D (5 bases). Germline V gene sequence: CDR1 MNHEY, CDR2 SMNVEV (reference sequence). This CDR3 is built from 14 residues. V was cut by 1 base and J by 4 bases, with 10 bases left in between. CDR3 in amino acids: CASSLFGGGTEAFF. CDR3 nucleotide sequence: TGTGCCAGCAGTTTATTCGGGGGGGGCACTGAAGCTTTCTTT.

In its sample, this clone was seen once. Here the CDR3 DNA reads TGTGCCAGCTCAAGGGGTGCTCAATACGAGCAGTACTTC. Translating it yields CASSRGAQYEQYF. The chain has TRBV18 and TRBJ2-7, with D possibly TRBD1 on 5 matching bases. The CDR3 totals 13 residues. Germline loops: CDR1 KGHSH, CDR2 LQKENI. Trimming cost V 5 bases and J 4 bases, with 12 bases left between them.

CDR3 DNA: TGTGCCAGCAGCCCCCGCCTCGCAGGGATTGGTGGCTACACCTTC. Translated: CASSPRLAGIGGYTF. The V call is TRBV7-2, the J call TRBJ1-2; tentative D call: TRBD1 (5 bases). CDR1 SGHTA and CDR2 FQGNSA come from the germline V gene. The V end was cut by 5 bases, the J end by 7 bases, with 20 bases between. The length of the CDR3 is 15 residues.

The chain employs TRBV7-9 and TRBJ1-1; D gene unclear. The V end lost 4 bases, the J end lost 4 bases, and 16 bases lay between the germline ends. The CDR3 covers 15 residues. CDR1 SEHNR and CDR2 FQNEAQ come from the germline V gene (reference sequence). The CDR3 DNA follows: TGTGCCAGCAGCTCGTGGGCGAGTGTGAGCACTGAAGCTTTCTTT. Translation: CASSSWASVSTEAFF.

The chain is built from TRBV7-2 and TRBJ1-2, with a possible D match to TRBD1 (6 bases). Per germline, CDR1 SGHTA and CDR2 FQGNSA. Trimming pared 5 bases from V and 3 bases from J, leaving 13 bases between. The CDR3 is 14 amino acids. As DNA, the CDR3 is TGTGCCAGCAGCCAACAGGGCTCGGACTATGGCTACACCTTC. Translated: CASSQQGSDYGYTF.

This clone has just a few counts. The CDR3 bases are TGTGCCAGCAGCTTGAGTAAGGCAGGGGGCTCCTACGAGCAGTACTTC. Its translation is CASSLSKAGGSYEQYF. The rearrangement joins TRBV5-5 to TRBJ2-7, with 7 bases fitting TRBD1. CDR3 length: 16 amino acids. V lost 1 base and J lost 0; bases outside the gene matches: 7. Germline V gene sequence: CDR1 SGHKS, CDR2 YYEKEE (reference sequence).

This sequence joins TRBV6-2 or TRBV6-3 and TRBJ2-5; 7 nucleotides line up with TRBD1. The CDR3 is 14 amino acids. The germline gives CDR1 MNHEY, CDR2 SVGEGT. Trimming at V came to 2 bases and at J to 3 bases, leaving 3 bases not matched to a gene. CDR3: CASSYAGQEETQYF. The CDR3 nucleotides read TGTGCCAGCAGTTACGCAGGACAGGAAGAGACCCAGTACTTC.

The chain carries TRBV6-5 and TRBJ1-2; no clear D gene. The CDR3 length is 12 residues. The V end lost 6 bases, the J end lost 6 bases, and 11 bases lay between the germline ends. From germline, CDR1 is MNHEY and CDR2 SVGAGI. CDR3 coding DNA: TGTGCCAGCAGCCCGCGGGCTGATGGCTACACCTTC. Protein: CASSPRADGYTF.

The V and J genes are TRBV28 and TRBJ2-1; TRBD2 agrees at 10 bases. Germline lookup yields CDR1 MDHEN and CDR2 SYDVKM. J was trimmed by 6 bases and V by 6 bases; bases with no gene match: 8. The CDR3 loop spans 15 amino acids. The CDR3 loop reads CASRTRWTSGNEQFF. As DNA, the CDR3 is TGTGCCAGCAGGACCCGTTGGACTAGCGGCAATGAGCAGTTCTTC.

This chain uses TRBV18 with TRBJ2-7; the D gene is possibly TRBD1 (6 bases). V was shortened by 2 bases and J by 0 bases, with 8 bases between the two germline ends. Germline V gene lookup returns CDR1 KGHSH and CDR2 LQKENI. The CDR3 totals 14 residues. This CDR3 reads CASSPTGPSYEQYF. CDR3 coding DNA: TGTGCCAGCTCACCAACAGGGCCCTCCTACGAGCAGTACTTC. The whole variable domain, filled in from reference TRBV18 and TRBJ2-7, reads NAGVMQNPRHLVRRRGQEARLRCSPMKGHSHVYWYRQLPEEGLKFMVYLQKENIIDESGMPKERFSAEFPKEGPSILRIQQVVRGDSAAYFCASSPTGPSYEQYFGPGTRLTVT.

The chain combines TRBV28 with TRBJ2-7; 11 nucleotides line up with TRBD1. The germline V gene encodes CDR1 MDHEN and CDR2 SYDVKM. The CDR3 runs 14 residues. Unmatched junction bases numbered 6, after V lost 5 bases and J lost 6 bases. The CDR3 spells CASSPGTGGAEQYF. The CDR3 DNA follows: TGTGCCAGCAGTCCCGGGACAGGGGGTGCCGAGCAGTACTTC.

The CDR3 region has the DNA TGTGCCAGCAGTTACCGCGAACGGCAGTACTTC. Protein sequence: CASSYRERQYF. The chain carries TRBV6-5 and TRBJ2-7; no firm D call. Germline values: CDR1 MNHEY, CDR2 SVGAGI. V was shortened by 2 bases and J by 9 bases, with 8 bases between the two germline ends. This CDR3 is built from 11 residues.

The rearrangement joins TRBV7-2 to TRBJ2-2; D perhaps matches TRBD2 (7 bases). Per germline, CDR1 SGHTA and CDR2 FQGNSA. CDR3 length equals 18 residues. The germline V and J ends were trimmed by 2 bases and 6 bases, with 22 bases remaining between them. CDR3 amino acids: CASSLLPASGGPAGELFF. CDR3 nucleotides: TGTGCCAGCAGCTTACTTCCTGCCTCGGGGGGCCCGGCCGGGGAGCTGTTTTTT.

This chain joins TRBV19 and TRBJ2-3; 7 bases are a match to TRBD1. The CDR3 covers 14 residues. The V and J ends lost 6 bases and 3 bases, in that order; junction bases with no gene match: 6. The V gene's germline CDR1 is LNHDA and CDR2 SQIVND (reference sequence). CDR3 sequence: CASRSEGATDTQYF. The CDR3, as DNA: TGTGCCAGTAGAAGTGAGGGGGCAACAGATACGCAGTATTTT.

This chain uses TRBV7-2 with TRBJ1-2; D is unresolved. Germline V gene data show CDR1 as SGHTA and CDR2 as FQGNSA. This CDR3 is 13 amino acids long. V dropped 1 base and J dropped 8 bases, with 11 bases sitting between them. The CDR3 region has the DNA TGTGCCAGCAGCTTAGGAGGGAGCGGCGGCTACACCTTC. This encodes CASSLGGSGGYTF.

V is TRBV6-2 or TRBV6-3 and J is TRBJ2-5, with 10 bases fitting TRBD2. CDR3 size: 15 residues. V dropped 6 bases and J dropped 5; count of bases not matched to a gene: 9. Looked up from germline, CDR1 is MNHEY and CDR2 is SVGEGT. The DNA of the CDR3 is TGTGCCAGCAGCGCACCTAGCGGGAGACGGGAGACCCAGTACTTC. It yields the protein CASSAPSGRRETQYF.

The V call is TRBV5-1, the J call TRBJ1-3; TRBD1 agrees at 7 bases. CDR1 is SGHRS and CDR2 is YFSETQ in the germline V gene. The V segment lost 0 bases and the J segment 4 bases; nucleotides outside the gene matches: 4. The CDR3 totals 15 residues. CDR3 sequence reads: CASSLADREGNTIYF. The DNA for the CDR3 is TGCGCCAGCAGCTTGGCCGACAGGGAGGGAAACACCATATATTTT.

The chain has TRBV27 and TRBJ2-5, with D possibly TRBD1 on 6 matching bases. The CDR3 is 16 amino acids. Trimming shortened V by 0 bases and J by 5 bases, and 16 bases separated the two germline ends. The germline gives CDR1 MNHEY, CDR2 SMNVEV (reference sequence). In DNA, the CDR3 is TGTGCCAGCAGTTTATCGAGGGGACACCCAAGGGAGACCCAGTACTTC. Residues: CASSLSRGHPRETQYF.

The rearrangement uses TRBV30 and TRBJ2-3; TRBD2 aligns across 15 bases. J lost 1 base, V lost 6 bases, and 8 bases had no gene match. The germline gives CDR1 GTSNPN, CDR2 SVGIG (reference sequence). This CDR3 has 17 amino acids. The CDR3, as DNA: TGTGCCTGTTCTGGACTAGCGGGGGGGCGCGGCACAGATACGCAGTATTTT. It codes for CACSGLAGGRGTDTQYF.

Only a few counts were recorded for this clone. The chain couples TRBV2 to TRBJ2-7; D is possibly TRBD2 (6 bases). Trimming removed 6 bases at V and 2 bases at J, with 17 bases between. CDR1 is SNHLY and CDR2 is FYNNEI in the germline V gene. The CDR3 length is 15 residues. CDR3 sequence: CASRPGGMGTYEQYF. CDR3 coding DNA: TGTGCCAGCAGGCCTGGGGGGATGGGAACCTACGAGCAGTACTTC.

Here the CDR3 reads CASSSGQASGNTIYF. For the CDR3, the DNA is TGTGCCAGCAGCTCGGGACAGGCCTCTGGAAACACCATATATTTT. The chain recombines TRBV7-9 with TRBJ1-3, with TRBD1 matching 8 bases. CDR3 length equals 15 residues. Germline values: CDR1 SEHNR, CDR2 FQNEAQ (reference sequence). Unmatched junction bases numbered 2, after V lost 4 bases and J lost 0 bases. Combining the CDR3 with reference TRBV7-9 and TRBJ1-3 gives the whole variable domain DTGVSQNPRHKITKRGQNVTFRCDPISEHNRLYWYRQTLGQGPEFLTYFQNEAQLEKSRLLSDRFSAERPKGSFSTLEIQRTEQGDSAMYLCASSSGQASGNTIYFGEGSWLTVV.

The V gene is TRBV3-1 (or the pseudogene TRBV3-2), the J gene TRBJ1-5; 9 positions match TRBD1. CDR3 length equals 15 residues. Losses at the gene ends were 1 base for V and 5 bases for J; bases not matched to a gene: 3. Germline V gives CDR1 LGHDT, CDR2 YNNKEL (reference sequence). The CDR3 reads CASSQGDRDYQPQHF. DNA for the CDR3: TGTGCCAGCAGCCAAGGGGACAGGGATTATCAGCCCCAGCATTTT.

V is TRBV7-9 and J is TRBJ1-2, with TRBD1 as a possible D gene (6 bases). This CDR3 spans 15 amino acids. V was cut by 5 bases and J by 3 bases, with 16 bases left in between. The germline V gene has CDR1 SEHNR and CDR2 FQNEAQ (reference sequence). The CDR3 nucleotides are TGTGCCAGCAGCCCAAGGACAGTTGGATACTATGGCTACACCTTC. Protein sequence: CASSPRTVGYYGYTF.

The chain uses TRBV19 and TRBJ1-5; 11 nucleotides agree with TRBD1. The germline gives CDR1 LNHDA, CDR2 SQIVND (reference sequence). V shed 1 base and J 4 bases; nucleotides not matched to a gene: 6. The length of the CDR3 is 17 residues. The CDR3 nucleotides are TGTGCCAGTAGTATAGTGAGGACAGGGGGCAGGAATCAGCCCCAGCATTTT. Protein product: CASSIVRTGGRNQPQHF.

CDR3 nucleotide sequence: TGTGCCAGCAGTCGTCGGACCGGAGGGACTAATGAAAAACTGTTTTTT. Encoded protein: CASSRRTGGTNEKLFF. V usage is TRBV28 and J usage is TRBJ1-4, with no clear D. The germline V gene has CDR1 MDHEN and CDR2 SYDVKM. V lost 5 bases to trimming and J lost 2 bases, with 15 bases between them. The CDR3 runs 16 residues.

The chain recombines TRBV29-1 with TRBJ2-1; D is uncertain. CDR3 size: 12 residues. Looked up from germline, CDR1 is SQVTM and CDR2 is ANQGSEA. V lost 4 bases, J lost 4 bases, and 8 bases lay in between. The CDR3 loop reads CSVGSTYNEQFF. The CDR3 DNA reads as TGCAGCGTTGGTTCCACATACAATGAGCAGTTCTTC.

This clone was observed a single time. V gene TRBV14 combines with J gene TRBJ2-3, with TRBD2 matching 10 bases. The V segment lost 8 bases and the J segment 5 bases; nucleotides outside the gene matches: 10. CDR1 is SGHDN, CDR2 FVKESK, per germline. The CDR3 extends over 15 amino acids. The CDR3 nucleotides are TGTGCCAGCGGCCTCGGGCTAGCGGGGGAAGATACGCAGTATTTT. Amino acid sequence: CASGLGLAGEDTQYF.

The CDR3 loop reads CASSPLPGELFF. The CDR3 bases are TGTGCCAGCAGTCCTCTCCCCGGGGAGCTGTTTTTT. The chain combines TRBV6-5 with TRBJ2-2, with unresolved D. This CDR3 has 12 residues. Germline CDR1 MNHEY, CDR2 SVGAGI. Between the trimmed V and J ends, which lost 5 bases and 6 bases, there was a span of 7 bases.

This chain links TRBV3-1 (or the pseudogene TRBV3-2) with TRBJ2-1; 11 bases map to TRBD2. Losses at the gene ends were 6 bases for V and 5 bases for J; bases not matched to a gene: 3. This CDR3 is built from 14 residues. Germline lookup yields CDR1 LGHDT and CDR2 YNNKEL (reference sequence). The CDR3 bases are TGTGCCAGCAGGGGGACTAGCGGCCACAATGAGCAGTTCTTC. The encoded protein is CASRGTSGHNEQFF.

This clone has only a few counts. Here the CDR3 reads CASGNRAPTDTQYF. In DNA form, the CDR3 reads TGCGCCAGCGGAAACAGGGCCCCCACAGATACGCAGTATTTT. The rearrangement joins TRBV4-3 to TRBJ2-3; a weak D match, TRBD1 (6 bases). The CDR3 runs 14 residues. CDR1 is LGHNA and CDR2 is YSLEER in the germline V gene. The germline V and J ends were trimmed by 8 bases and 2 bases, with 14 bases remaining between them.

J is TRBJ1-2 and V is TRBV6-1; TRBD1 matches at 11 bases. The length of the CDR3 is 15 residues. V shed 0 bases and J 7 bases; nucleotides not matched to a gene: 4. Germline V gene sequence: CDR1 MNHNS, CDR2 SASEGT. The CDR3 protein is CASSEALGTGGGYTF. CDR3 DNA sequence: TGTGCCAGCAGTGAAGCGCTGGGGACAGGGGGTGGCTACACCTTC.